What follows are 5 T cell receptor beta chains derived from one specimen sequenced in a study of blood T cells in healthy people across ages. Sample-barcoded 5' priming and a J-beta primer mix drove a second PCR of about 6 to 12 cycles. One entry per CDR3 protein, called by TCRdb with MiXCR from the 5' RACE reads. Of hundreds of thousands of distinct CDR3 sequences listed, about 52% are singletons. Sequencing input: blood. These receptors were taken from a man in his sixties in good health.

This chain uses TRBV9 with TRBJ2-3; D call uncertain. V was trimmed by 0 bases and J by 4 bases, leaving 6 bases between them. The CDR3 covers 13 residues. From germline, CDR1 is SGDLS and CDR2 YYNGEE. The CDR3 coding sequence is TGTGCCAGCAGCGTAGAATGGGCAGATACGCAGTATTTT. Protein product: CASSVEWADTQYF. Together with reference TRBV9 and TRBJ2-3, the CDR3 gives the full variable domain: DSGVTQTPKHLITATGQRVTLRCSPRSGDLSVYWYQQSLDQGLQFLIQYYNGEERAKGNILERFSAQQFPDLHSELNLSSLELGDSALYFCASSVEWADTQYFGPGTRLTVL.

V is TRBV30 and J is TRBJ2-7; D might be TRBD1 or TRBD2, each matching 5 bases. The CDR3 has 15 amino acids. CDR1 is GTSNPN, CDR2 SVGIG, per germline (reference sequence). Trimming removed 1 base from V and 4 bases from J, with 17 bases in between. The CDR3, as DNA: TGTGCCTGGAGTGGGGGACGGTTCCTGAGATACGAGCAGTACTTC. This codes for CAWSGGRFLRYEQYF. Filled out from reference TRBV30 and TRBJ2-7, the complete variable domain reads SQTIHQWPATLVQPVGSPLSLECTVEGTSNPNLYWYRQAAGRGLQLLFYSVGIGQISSEVPQNLSASRPQDRQFILSSKKLLLSDSGFYLCAWSGGRFLRYEQYFGPGTRLTVT.

On this clonotype: This could be a read error, since a much larger clone is one nucleotide away. The chain has TRBV29-1 and TRBJ2-5; no reliable D call. Per germline, CDR1 SQVTM and CDR2 ANQGSEA. CDR3 length: 10 residues. Here the CDR3 DNA reads TGCAGAGCAGATCAAGAGACCCAGTACTTC. It translates to CRADQETQYF.

The rearrangement links TRBV4-3 to TRBJ2-1, with TRBD2 identical over 9 bases. The J call is in doubt because the DNA end fits TRBJ2-7 better. The length of the CDR3 is 19 residues. Germline V lookup: CDR1 LGHNA, CDR2 YSLEER. CDR3: CASSQYPGLADPSYNEQYF. CDR3 sequence (DNA): TGCGCCAGCAGCCAATATCCGGGACTAGCTGACCCCTCCTACAATGAGCAGTACTTC.

The chain joins TRBV5-6 to TRBJ2-5, with D possibly matching TRBD1 (6 bases). CDR1 SGHDT and CDR2 YYEEEE come from the germline V gene. The ends were cut back, 4 bases at V and 5 bases at J, with 15 bases in the middle. The CDR3 covers 14 residues. CDR3 in amino acids: CASSVLQGWETQYF. Here the CDR3 DNA reads TGTGCCAGCAGCGTCTTACAGGGTTGGGAGACCCAGTACTTC. Full variable domain (missing parts from reference TRBV5-6 and TRBJ2-5): DAGVTQSPTHLIKTRGQQVTLRCSPKSGHDTVSWYQQALGQGPQFIFQYYEEEERQRGNFPDRFSGHQFPNYSSELNVNALLLGDSALYLCASSVLQGWETQYFGPGTRLLVL.